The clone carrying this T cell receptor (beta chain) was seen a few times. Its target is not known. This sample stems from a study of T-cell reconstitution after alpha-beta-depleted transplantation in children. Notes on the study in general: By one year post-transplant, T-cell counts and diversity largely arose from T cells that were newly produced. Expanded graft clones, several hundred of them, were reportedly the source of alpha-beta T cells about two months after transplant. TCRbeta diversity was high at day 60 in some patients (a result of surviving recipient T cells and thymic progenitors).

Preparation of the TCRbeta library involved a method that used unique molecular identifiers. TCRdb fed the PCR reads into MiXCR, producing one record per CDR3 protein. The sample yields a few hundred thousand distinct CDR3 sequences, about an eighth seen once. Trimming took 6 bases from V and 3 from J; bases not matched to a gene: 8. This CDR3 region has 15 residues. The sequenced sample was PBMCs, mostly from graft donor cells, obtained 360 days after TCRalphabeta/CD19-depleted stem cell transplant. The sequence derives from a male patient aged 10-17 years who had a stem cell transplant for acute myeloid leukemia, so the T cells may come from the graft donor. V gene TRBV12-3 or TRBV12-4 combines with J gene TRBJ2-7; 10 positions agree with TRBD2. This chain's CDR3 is CASRPRTSGFYEQYF. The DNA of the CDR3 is TGTGCCAGCAGACCGAGGACTAGCGGCTTCTACGAGCAGTACTTC.